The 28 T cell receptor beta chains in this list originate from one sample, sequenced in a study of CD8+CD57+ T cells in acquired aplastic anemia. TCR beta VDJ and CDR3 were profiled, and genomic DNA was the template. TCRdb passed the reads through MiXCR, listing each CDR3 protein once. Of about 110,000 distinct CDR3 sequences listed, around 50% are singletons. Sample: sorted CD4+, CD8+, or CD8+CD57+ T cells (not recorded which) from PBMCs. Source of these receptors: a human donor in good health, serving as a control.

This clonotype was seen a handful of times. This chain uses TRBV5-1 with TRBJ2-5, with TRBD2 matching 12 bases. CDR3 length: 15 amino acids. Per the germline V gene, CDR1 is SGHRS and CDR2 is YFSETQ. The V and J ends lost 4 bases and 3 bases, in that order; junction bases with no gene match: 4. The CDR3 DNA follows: TGCGCCAGCAGCCTAGCGGGGGGGCAGGAAGAGACCCAGTACTTC. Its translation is CASSLAGGQEETQYF.

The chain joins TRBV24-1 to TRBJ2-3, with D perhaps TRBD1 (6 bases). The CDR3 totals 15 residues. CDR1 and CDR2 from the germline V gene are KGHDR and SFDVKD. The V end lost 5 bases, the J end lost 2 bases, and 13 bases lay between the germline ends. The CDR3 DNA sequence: TGTGCCACCAGTGGTACAGGACAGTACACAGATACGCAGTATTTT. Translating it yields CATSGTGQYTDTQYF.

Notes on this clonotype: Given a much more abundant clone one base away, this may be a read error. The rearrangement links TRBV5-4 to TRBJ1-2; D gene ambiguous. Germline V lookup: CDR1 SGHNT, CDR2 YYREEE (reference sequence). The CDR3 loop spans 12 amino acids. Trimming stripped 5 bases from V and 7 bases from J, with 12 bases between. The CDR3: CASRERSGGYTF. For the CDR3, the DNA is TGTGCCAGCAGGGAGAGATCGGGTGGCTACACCTTC.

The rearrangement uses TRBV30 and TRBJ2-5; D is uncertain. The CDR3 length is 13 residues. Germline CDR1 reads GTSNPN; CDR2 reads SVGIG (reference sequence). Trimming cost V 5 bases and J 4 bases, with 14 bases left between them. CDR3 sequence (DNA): TGTGCCTGGGGCCCCGAGTTTGGAGAGACCCAGTACTTC. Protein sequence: CAWGPEFGETQYF.

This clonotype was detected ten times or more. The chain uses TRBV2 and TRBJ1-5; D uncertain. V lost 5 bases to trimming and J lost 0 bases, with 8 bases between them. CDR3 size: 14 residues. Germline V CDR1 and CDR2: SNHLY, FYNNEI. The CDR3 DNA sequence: TGTGCCAGCAGTTCAAGTAATAGCAATCAGCCCCAGCATTTT. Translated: CASSSSNSNQPQHF.

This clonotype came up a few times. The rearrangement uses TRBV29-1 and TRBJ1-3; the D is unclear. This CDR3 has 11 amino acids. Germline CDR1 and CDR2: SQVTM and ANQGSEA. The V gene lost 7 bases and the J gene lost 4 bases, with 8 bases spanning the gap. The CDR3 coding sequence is TGCAGCGCCTTGGACGGAAACACCATATATTTT. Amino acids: CSALDGNTIYF.

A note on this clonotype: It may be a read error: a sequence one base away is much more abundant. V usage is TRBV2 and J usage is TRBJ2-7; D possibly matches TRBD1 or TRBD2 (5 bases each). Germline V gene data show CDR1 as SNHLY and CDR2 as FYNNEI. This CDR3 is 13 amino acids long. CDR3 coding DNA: TGTGCCTGCAGTGCTATGGGGGAAAGGAGGCAGTACTTC. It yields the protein CACSAMGERRQYF. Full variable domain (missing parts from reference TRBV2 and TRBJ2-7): EPEVTQTPSHQVTQMGQEVILRCVPISNHLYFYWYRQILGQKVEFLVSFYNNEISEKSEIFDDQFSVERPDGSNFTLKIRSTKLEDSAMYFCACSAMGERRQYFGPGTRLTVT.

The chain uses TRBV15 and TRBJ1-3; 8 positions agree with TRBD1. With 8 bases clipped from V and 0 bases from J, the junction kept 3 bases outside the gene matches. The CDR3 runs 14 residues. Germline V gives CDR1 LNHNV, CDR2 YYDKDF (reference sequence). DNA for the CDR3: TGTGCCACCGGGGACAGGACCTCTGGAAACACCATATATTTT. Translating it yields CATGDRTSGNTIYF.

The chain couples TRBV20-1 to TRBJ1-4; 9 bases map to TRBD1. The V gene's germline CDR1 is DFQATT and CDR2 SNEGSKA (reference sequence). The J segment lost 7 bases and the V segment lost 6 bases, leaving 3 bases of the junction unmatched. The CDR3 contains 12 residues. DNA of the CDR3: TGCAGTGCCAGACAGGGGGGTGAAAAACTGTTTTTT. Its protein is CSARQGGEKLFF.

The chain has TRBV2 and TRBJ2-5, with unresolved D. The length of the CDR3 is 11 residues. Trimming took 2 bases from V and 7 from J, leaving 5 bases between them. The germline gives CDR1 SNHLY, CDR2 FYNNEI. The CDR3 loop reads CASSEPGTQYF. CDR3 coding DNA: TGTGCCAGCAGTGAACCGGGGACCCAGTACTTC.

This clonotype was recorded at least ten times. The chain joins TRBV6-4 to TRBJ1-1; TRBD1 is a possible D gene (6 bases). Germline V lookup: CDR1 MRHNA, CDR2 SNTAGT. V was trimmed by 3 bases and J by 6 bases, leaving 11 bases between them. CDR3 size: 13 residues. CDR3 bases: TGTGCCAGCAGTGATTCGGGGGCCTCTGAAGCTTTCTTT. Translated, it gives CASSDSGASEAFF.

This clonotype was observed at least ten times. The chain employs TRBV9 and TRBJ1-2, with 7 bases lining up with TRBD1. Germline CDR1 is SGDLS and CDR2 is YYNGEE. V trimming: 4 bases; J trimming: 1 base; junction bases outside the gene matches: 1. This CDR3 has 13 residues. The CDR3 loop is CASSRDSNYGYTF. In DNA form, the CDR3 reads TGTGCCAGCAGCCGGGACAGTAACTATGGCTACACCTTC.

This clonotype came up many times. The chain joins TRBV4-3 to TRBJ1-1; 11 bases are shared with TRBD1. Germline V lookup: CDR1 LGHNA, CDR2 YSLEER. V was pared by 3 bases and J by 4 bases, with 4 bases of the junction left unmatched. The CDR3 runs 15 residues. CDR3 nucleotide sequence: TGCGCCAGCAGCCAGGGGACAGGGGGTGCCACTGAAGCTTTCTTT. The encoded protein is CASSQGTGGATEAFF.

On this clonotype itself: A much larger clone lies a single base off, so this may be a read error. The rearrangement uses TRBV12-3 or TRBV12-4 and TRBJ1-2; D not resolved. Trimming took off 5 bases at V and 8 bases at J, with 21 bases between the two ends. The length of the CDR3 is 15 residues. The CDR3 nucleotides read TGTGCCAGCAGTCCGACCGGAACGGACGTTGGGGGCTACACCTTC. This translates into CASSPTGTDVGGYTF.

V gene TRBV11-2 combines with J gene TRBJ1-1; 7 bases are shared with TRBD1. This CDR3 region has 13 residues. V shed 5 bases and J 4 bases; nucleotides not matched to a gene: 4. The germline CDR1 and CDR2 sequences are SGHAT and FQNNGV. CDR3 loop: CASSHGQATEAFF. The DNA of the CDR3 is TGTGCCAGCAGCCACGGACAGGCCACTGAAGCTTTCTTT. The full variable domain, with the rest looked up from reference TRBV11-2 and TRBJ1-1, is EAGVAQSPRYKIIEKRQSVAFWCNPISGHATLYWYQQILGQGPKLLIQFQNNGVVDDSQLPKDRFSAERLKGVDSTLKIQPAKLEDSAVYLCASSHGQATEAFFGQGTRLTVV.

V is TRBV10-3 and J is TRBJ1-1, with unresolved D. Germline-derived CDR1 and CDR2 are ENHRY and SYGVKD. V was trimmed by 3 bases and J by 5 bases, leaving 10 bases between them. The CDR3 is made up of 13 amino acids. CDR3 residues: CAISDGRETEAFF. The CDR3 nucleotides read TGTGCCATCAGTGATGGAAGGGAAACTGAAGCTTTCTTT.

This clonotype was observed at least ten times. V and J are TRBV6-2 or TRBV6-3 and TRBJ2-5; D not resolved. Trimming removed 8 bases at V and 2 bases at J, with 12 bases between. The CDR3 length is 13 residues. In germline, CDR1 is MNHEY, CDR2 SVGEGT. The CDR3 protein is CASARAVQETQYF. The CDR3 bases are TGTGCCAGCGCAAGGGCAGTTCAAGAGACCCAGTACTTC.

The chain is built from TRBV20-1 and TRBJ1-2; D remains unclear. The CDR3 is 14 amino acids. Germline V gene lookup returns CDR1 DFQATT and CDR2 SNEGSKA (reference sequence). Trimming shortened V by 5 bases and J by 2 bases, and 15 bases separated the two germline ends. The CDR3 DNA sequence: TGCAGTGCTCAGGCCCGAAGAGAAAACTATGGCTACACCTTC. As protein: CSAQARRENYGYTF.

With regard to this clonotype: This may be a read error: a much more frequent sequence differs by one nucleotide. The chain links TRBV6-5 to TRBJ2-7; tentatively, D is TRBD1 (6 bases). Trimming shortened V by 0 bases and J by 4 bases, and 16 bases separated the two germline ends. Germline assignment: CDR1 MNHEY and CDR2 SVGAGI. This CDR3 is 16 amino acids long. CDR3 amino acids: CASSYSTARGFYEQYF. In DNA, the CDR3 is TGTGCCAGCAGTTACTCGACAGCGAGGGGGTTTTACGAGCAGTACTTC.

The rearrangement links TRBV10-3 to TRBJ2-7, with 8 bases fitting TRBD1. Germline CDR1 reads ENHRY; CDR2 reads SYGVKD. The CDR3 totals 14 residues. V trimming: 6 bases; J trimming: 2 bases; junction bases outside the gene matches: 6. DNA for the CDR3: TGTGCCATCAGGGAGGGACAGGCGCCCTACGAGCAGTACTTC. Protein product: CAIREGQAPYEQYF.

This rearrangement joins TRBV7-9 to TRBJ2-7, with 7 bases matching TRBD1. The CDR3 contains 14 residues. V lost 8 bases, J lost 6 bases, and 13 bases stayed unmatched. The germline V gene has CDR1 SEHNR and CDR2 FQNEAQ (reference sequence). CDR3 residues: CASGSRQGVSEQYF. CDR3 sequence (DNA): TGTGCCAGCGGTTCAAGACAGGGAGTCTCCGAGCAGTACTTC.

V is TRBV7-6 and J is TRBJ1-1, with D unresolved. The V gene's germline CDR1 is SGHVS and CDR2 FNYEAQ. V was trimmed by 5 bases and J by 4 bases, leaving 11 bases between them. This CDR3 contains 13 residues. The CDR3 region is CASSPREGTEAFF. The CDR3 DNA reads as TGTGCCAGCAGCCCACGGGAGGGCACTGAAGCTTTCTTT. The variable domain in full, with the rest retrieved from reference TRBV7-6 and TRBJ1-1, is GAGVSQSPRYKVTKRGQDVALRCDPISGHVSLYWYRQALGQGPEFLTYFNYEAQQDKSGLPNDRFSAERPEGSISTLTIQRTEQRDSAMYRCASSPREGTEAFFGQGTRLTVV.

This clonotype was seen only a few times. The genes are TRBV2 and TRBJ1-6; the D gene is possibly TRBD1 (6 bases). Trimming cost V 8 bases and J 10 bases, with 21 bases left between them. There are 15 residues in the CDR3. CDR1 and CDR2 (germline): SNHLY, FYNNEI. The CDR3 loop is CASAFSRDMGSPLHF. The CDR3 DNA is TGTGCCAGCGCCTTTTCCCGGGACATGGGATCACCCCTCCACTTT.

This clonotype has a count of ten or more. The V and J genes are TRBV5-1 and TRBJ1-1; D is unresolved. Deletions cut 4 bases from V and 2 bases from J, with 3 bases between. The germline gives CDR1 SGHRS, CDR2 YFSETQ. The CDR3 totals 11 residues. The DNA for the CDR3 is TGCGCCAGCAGCGGAAACACTGAAGCTTTCTTT. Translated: CASSGNTEAFF.

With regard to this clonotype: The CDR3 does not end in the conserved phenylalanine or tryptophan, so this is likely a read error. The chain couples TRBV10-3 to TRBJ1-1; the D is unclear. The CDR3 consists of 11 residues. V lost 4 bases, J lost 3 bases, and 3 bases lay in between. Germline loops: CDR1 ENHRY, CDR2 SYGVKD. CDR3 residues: CAISAHTEAFL. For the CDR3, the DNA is TGTGCCATCAGTGCGCACACTGAAGCTTTCCTT.

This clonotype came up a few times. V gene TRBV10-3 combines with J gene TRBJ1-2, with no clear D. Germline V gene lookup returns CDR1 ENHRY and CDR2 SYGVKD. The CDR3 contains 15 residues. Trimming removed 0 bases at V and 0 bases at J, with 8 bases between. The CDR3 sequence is CAISESDAPNYGYTF. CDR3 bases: TGTGCCATCAGTGAGTCGGACGCACCTAACTATGGCTACACCTTC.

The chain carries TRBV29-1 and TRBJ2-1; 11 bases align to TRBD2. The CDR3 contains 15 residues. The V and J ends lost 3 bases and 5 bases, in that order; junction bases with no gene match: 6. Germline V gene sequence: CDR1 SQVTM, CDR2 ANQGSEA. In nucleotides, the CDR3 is TGCAGCGTTGAGGTAGCGGGGGGGCCCCACAATGAGCAGTTCTTC. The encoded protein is CSVEVAGGPHNEQFF.

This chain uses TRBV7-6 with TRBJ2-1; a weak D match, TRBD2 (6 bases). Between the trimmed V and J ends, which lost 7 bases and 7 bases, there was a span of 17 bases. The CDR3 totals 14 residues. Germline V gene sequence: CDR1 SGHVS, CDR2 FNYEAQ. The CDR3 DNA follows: TGTGCCAGCAAGAGCGGGCCCGGGTTTAATGAGCAGTTCTTC. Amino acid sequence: CASKSGPGFNEQFF. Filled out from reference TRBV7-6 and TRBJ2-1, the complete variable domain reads GAGVSQSPRYKVTKRGQDVALRCDPISGHVSLYWYRQALGQGPEFLTYFNYEAQQDKSGLPNDRFSAERPEGSISTLTIQRTEQRDSAMYRCASKSGPGFNEQFFGPGTRLTVL.